The 21 T cell receptor beta chains in this list originate from one sample, sequenced in a study of cytomegalovirus exposure and HLA in healthy donors. With 60 Vbeta and 13 Jbeta primers, the PCR was carried out. Only in-frame clones appear in the TCRdb table, and some are missing; sequencing was by immunoSEQ multiplex PCR. The table lists fewer than 200,000 clones, less than 80% of them singletons. Sequences were obtained from PBMCs. These receptors all stem from a female donor in good health and CMV-seronegative.

V and J are TRBV7-8 and TRBJ1-3; 9 bases line up with TRBD1. This CDR3 has 19 residues. The J segment lost 0 bases and the V segment lost 1 base, leaving 10 bases of the junction unmatched. CDR1 SGHVS and CDR2 FQNEAQ come from the germline V gene. This CDR3 reads CASSLGLRQGVSSGNTIYF. DNA of the CDR3: TGTGCCAGCAGCTTAGGCCTCCGACAGGGGGTAAGCTCTGGAAACACCATATATTTT.

The rearrangement links TRBV19 to TRBJ1-4; no clear D. This CDR3 has 16 residues. Trimming stripped 5 bases from V and 12 bases from J, with 25 bases between. CDR1 LNHDA and CDR2 SQIVND come from the germline V gene (reference sequence). This chain's CDR3 is CASSPYRGRRNVELFF. The CDR3 DNA reads as TGTGCCAGTAGTCCCTACAGAGGACGGAGGAATGTTGAACTGTTTTTT.

The gene calls are TRBV10-3 and TRBJ2-3; 7 bases agree with TRBD2. V trimming: 5 bases; J trimming: 0 bases; junction bases outside the gene matches: 11. Germline V gives CDR1 ENHRY, CDR2 SYGVKD. The CDR3 covers 17 residues. The CDR3 nucleotides are TGTGCCATCAGTCCCGGGTCTAGCGGAAAGAGCACAGATACGCAGTATTTT. As protein: CAISPGSSGKSTDTQYF.

This sequence joins TRBV28 and TRBJ2-1, with 7 bases identical to TRBD1. V dropped 8 bases and J dropped 4; count of bases not matched to a gene: 14. Germline V gene data show CDR1 as MDHEN and CDR2 as SYDVKM. This CDR3 is 16 amino acids long. Here the CDR3 reads CASSQKTGWEYNEQFF. The CDR3 bases are TGTGCCAGCTCCCAGAAGACAGGGTGGGAGTACAATGAGCAGTTCTTC.

This chain connects TRBV29-1 to TRBJ1-5, with D possibly being TRBD1 (6 bases). V was pared by 4 bases and J by 7 bases, with 17 bases between. CDR1 SQVTM and CDR2 ANQGSEA come from the germline V gene. This CDR3 has 14 residues. CDR3 sequence (DNA): TGCAGCGTTGTGGTCGGACAGTCAGGACAGCCCCAGCATTTT. It translates to CSVVVGQSGQPQHF.

The chain's CDR3 is CANAPRPGQGVGGHNEQFF. The CDR3 bases are TGTGCCAACGCACCGAGACCGGGACAGGGTGTGGGGGGGCACAATGAGCAGTTCTTC. This rearrangement joins TRBV28 to TRBJ2-1, with 9 bases fitting TRBD1. V shed 10 bases, J shed 5 bases, and the junction held 24 bases outside the gene matches. Per germline, CDR1 MDHEN and CDR2 SYDVKM. The CDR3 has 19 amino acids. The whole variable domain, filled in from reference TRBV28 and TRBJ2-1, reads DVKVTQSSRYLVKRTGEKVFLECVQDMDHENMFWYRQDPGLGLRLIYFSYDVKMKEKGDIPEGYSVSREKKERFSLILESASTNQTSMYLCANAPRPGQGVGGHNEQFFGPGTRLTVL.

This chain uses TRBV6-6 with TRBJ1-1; no reliable D call. The CDR3 runs 14 residues. The V and J ends lost 0 bases and 10 bases respectively, with 15 bases between them. Germline CDR1 MNHNY, CDR2 SVGAGI (reference sequence). CDR3 sequence (DNA): TGTGCCAGCAGTTACTCGGAAGGCCGGGAGGGAGCTTTCTTT. Protein: CASSYSEGREGAFF.

V is TRBV7-2 and J is TRBJ2-1; D might be TRBD1 (6 bases). This CDR3 has 13 residues. Trimming shortened V by 5 bases and J by 10 bases, and 15 bases separated the two germline ends. Germline lookup yields CDR1 SGHTA and CDR2 FQGNSA. CDR3 DNA: TGTGCCAGCAGCATCCCAGGGGCCGGAGAGCAGTTCTTC. Translation: CASSIPGAGEQFF.

As regards this clone: A junction end diverges from the germline sequence, so it may reflect a read error. This CDR3 is also generated by other DNA sequences in the sample. V gene TRBV27 combines with J gene TRBJ1-5; 8 nucleotides align to TRBD1. CDR1 MNHEY and CDR2 SMNVEV come from the germline V gene (reference sequence). The CDR3 is 15 residues long. The CDR3 sequence is CASRPTGGLNQPQHF. The CDR3 coding sequence is TGTGCCAGCAGACCAACAGGGGGTCTCAATCAGCCTCAGCATTTT.

The V and J genes are TRBV4-3 and TRBJ2-7, with TRBD2 matching over 9 bases. Losses at the gene ends were 3 bases for V and 3 bases for J; bases not matched to a gene: 3. Per germline, CDR1 LGHNA and CDR2 YSLEER. The CDR3 runs 14 residues. CDR3 sequence (DNA): TGCGCCAGCAGCCAGGTGCGGGAGGGCTACGAGCAGTACTTC. This translates into CASSQVREGYEQYF.

This rearrangement joins TRBV5-1 to TRBJ2-1; 7 bases are shared with TRBD1. The CDR3 loop spans 13 amino acids. Germline V lookup: CDR1 SGHRS, CDR2 YFSETQ. Trimming removed 7 bases from V and 7 bases from J; junction bases left unmatched: 8. The CDR3 region is CASLAQGVNEQFF. DNA of the CDR3: TGCGCCAGCCTAGCCCAGGGGGTGAATGAGCAGTTCTTC.

This clone was observed a few times. The chain carries TRBV6-9 and TRBJ2-7, with D maybe TRBD2 (6 bases). Trimming cost V 4 bases and J 3 bases, with 22 bases left between them. CDR1 is MNHGY, CDR2 SVAAGI, per germline. This CDR3 is 17 amino acids long. This CDR3 reads CASSSEGTETNNYEQYF. Written as DNA, the CDR3 is TGTGCCAGCAGTTCAGAGGGGACTGAAACCAACAACTACGAGCAGTACTTC.

The chain uses TRBV19 and TRBJ2-7; D is unclear. The CDR3 runs 13 residues. The V end lost 8 bases, the J end lost 0 bases, and 11 bases lay between the germline ends. Germline V gene sequence: CDR1 LNHDA, CDR2 SQIVND (reference sequence). The CDR3: CASGSPSSYEQYF. CDR3 sequence (DNA): TGTGCCAGTGGTAGCCCCAGCTCCTACGAGCAGTACTTC.

The CDR3 is CASSRRGTNYGYTF. The CDR3 region has the DNA TGTGCCAGCAGTCGCAGGGGCACTAACTATGGCTACACCTTC. The chain is built from TRBV6-5 and TRBJ1-2, with D possibly being TRBD1 (6 bases). V was pared by 5 bases and J by 0 bases, with 10 bases between. Looked up from germline, CDR1 is MNHEY and CDR2 is SVGAGI. There are 14 residues in the CDR3.

The rearrangement uses TRBV27 and TRBJ2-3, with 9 nucleotides matching TRBD1. Germline assignment: CDR1 MNHEY and CDR2 SMNVEV (reference sequence). Trimming took 7 bases from V and 7 from J; bases not matched to a gene: 15. This CDR3 is built from 16 residues. As DNA, the CDR3 is TGTGCCAGCACCGGGACAGGGTTCGCGGGACAAAATACGCAGTATTTT. This codes for CASTGTGFAGQNTQYF.

The genes are TRBV18 and TRBJ1-3; D is ambiguous. The CDR3 spans 15 residues. CDR1 KGHSH and CDR2 LQKENI come from the germline V gene. Between the trimmed V and J ends, which lost 8 bases and 0 bases, there was a span of 14 bases. The CDR3 protein is CASPNEARSGNTIYF. The CDR3, as DNA: TGTGCCAGCCCAAACGAGGCACGCTCTGGAAACACCATATATTTT.

V is TRBV6-5 and J is TRBJ1-6, with D tentatively TRBD1 (5 bases). The germline CDR1 and CDR2 sequences are MNHEY and SVGAGI. Trimming stripped 6 bases from V and 4 bases from J, with 13 bases between. The CDR3 length is 15 residues. CDR3 sequence: CASRKGQGYNSPLHF. The DNA for the CDR3 is TGTGCCAGCAGGAAGGGGCAGGGTTATAATTCACCCCTCCACTTT.

This chain links TRBV7-2 with TRBJ1-5, with a weak D call TRBD1 (5 bases). CDR1 is SGHTA, CDR2 FQGNSA, per germline. The length of the CDR3 is 16 residues. V lost 1 base, J lost 5 bases, and 15 bases lay in between. CDR3 loop: CASSLGWGGMDQPQHF. The CDR3 DNA is TGTGCCAGCAGCTTAGGATGGGGGGGGATGGATCAGCCCCAGCATTTT.

This clone was counted between two and nine times. The chain joins TRBV27 to TRBJ1-6; 8 nucleotides line up with TRBD1. Germline CDR1 reads MNHEY; CDR2 reads SMNVEV (reference sequence). The V and J ends lost 2 bases and 2 bases, in that order; junction bases with no gene match: 11. CDR3 length: 19 residues. CDR3 protein: CASSLTGTGHSAYNSPLHF. The CDR3 coding sequence is TGTGCCAGCAGTTTAACCGGGACAGGACACTCCGCCTATAATTCACCCCTCCACTTT.

V usage is TRBV7-2 and J usage is TRBJ2-3; 7 bases align to TRBD1. The CDR3 sequence is 14 residues long. The germline CDR1 and CDR2 sequences are SGHTA and FQGNSA. J gave up 5 bases and V 5 bases, and 7 bases lay outside the gene matches. The CDR3 reads CASSPTGRLDTQYF. In DNA form, the CDR3 reads TGTGCCAGCAGCCCGACAGGGCGGTTAGATACGCAGTATTTT.

The rearrangement links TRBV28 to TRBJ1-5; TRBD1 is a possible D gene (6 bases). CDR1 is MDHEN, CDR2 SYDVKM, per germline. This CDR3 region has 14 residues. With 8 bases removed from V and 2 bases from J, the gap between germline ends came to 13 bases. CDR3 residues: CASHQTGRNQPQHF. The CDR3 DNA reads TGTGCCAGCCACCAAACAGGGCGCAATCAGCCCCAGCATTTT. Complete variable domain (other parts from reference TRBV28 and TRBJ1-5): DVKVTQSSRYLVKRTGEKVFLECVQDMDHENMFWYRQDPGLGLRLIYFSYDVKMKEKGDIPEGYSVSREKKERFSLILESASTNQTSMYLCASHQTGRNQPQHFGDGTRLSIL.